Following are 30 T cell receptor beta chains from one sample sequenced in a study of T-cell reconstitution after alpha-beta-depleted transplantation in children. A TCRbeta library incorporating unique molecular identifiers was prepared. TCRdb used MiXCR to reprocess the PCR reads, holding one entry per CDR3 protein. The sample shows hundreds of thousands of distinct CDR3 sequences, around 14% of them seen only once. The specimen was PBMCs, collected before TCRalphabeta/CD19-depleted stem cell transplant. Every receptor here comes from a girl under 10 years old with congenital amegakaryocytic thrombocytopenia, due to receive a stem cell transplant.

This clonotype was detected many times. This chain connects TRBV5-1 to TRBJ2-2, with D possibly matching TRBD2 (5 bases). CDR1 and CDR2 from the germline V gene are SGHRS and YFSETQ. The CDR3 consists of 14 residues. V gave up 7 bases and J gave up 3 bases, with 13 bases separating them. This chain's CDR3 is CASGRAGHTGELFF. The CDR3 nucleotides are TGCGCCAGCGGGCGGGCAGGCCACACCGGGGAGCTGTTTTTT. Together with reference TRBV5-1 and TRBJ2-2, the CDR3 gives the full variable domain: KAGVTQTPRYLIKTRGQQVTLSCSPISGHRSVSWYQQTPGQGLQFLFEYFSETQRNKGNFPGRFSGRQFSNSRSEMNVSTLELGDSALYLCASGRAGHTGELFFGEGSRLTVL.

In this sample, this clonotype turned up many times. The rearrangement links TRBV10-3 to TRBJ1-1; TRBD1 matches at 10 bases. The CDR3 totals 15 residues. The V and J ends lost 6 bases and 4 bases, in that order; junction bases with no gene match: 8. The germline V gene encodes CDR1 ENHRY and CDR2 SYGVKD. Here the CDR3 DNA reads TGTGCCATCAGCAGGACAGGGGGTGACCTCACTGAAGCTTTCTTT. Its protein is CAISRTGGDLTEAFF.

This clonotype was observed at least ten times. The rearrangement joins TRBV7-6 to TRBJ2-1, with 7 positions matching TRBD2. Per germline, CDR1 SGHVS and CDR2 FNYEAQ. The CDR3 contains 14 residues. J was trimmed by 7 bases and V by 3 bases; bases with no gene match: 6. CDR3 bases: TGTGCCAGCAGCTTGACTGTGGGGGGGAATGAGCAGTTCTTC. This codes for CASSLTVGGNEQFF.

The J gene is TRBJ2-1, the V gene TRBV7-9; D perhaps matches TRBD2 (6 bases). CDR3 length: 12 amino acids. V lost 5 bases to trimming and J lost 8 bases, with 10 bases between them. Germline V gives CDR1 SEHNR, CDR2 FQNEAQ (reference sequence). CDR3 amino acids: CASSDLAHEQFF. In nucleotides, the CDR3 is TGTGCCAGCAGCGATCTAGCGCATGAGCAGTTCTTC.

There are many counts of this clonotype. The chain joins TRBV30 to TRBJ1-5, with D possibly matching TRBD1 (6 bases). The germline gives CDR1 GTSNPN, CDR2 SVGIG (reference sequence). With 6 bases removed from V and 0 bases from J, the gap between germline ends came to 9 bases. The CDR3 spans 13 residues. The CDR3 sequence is CACDRSSNQPQHF. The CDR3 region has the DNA TGTGCCTGCGACAGGAGTAGCAATCAGCCCCAGCATTTT.

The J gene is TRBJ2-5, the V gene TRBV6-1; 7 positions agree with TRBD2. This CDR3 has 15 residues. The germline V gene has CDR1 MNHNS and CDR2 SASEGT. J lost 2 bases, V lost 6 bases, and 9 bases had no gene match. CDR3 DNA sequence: TGTGCCAGCAGATCCACACTAGCGCCGCAAGAGACCCAGTACTTC. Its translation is CASRSTLAPQETQYF.

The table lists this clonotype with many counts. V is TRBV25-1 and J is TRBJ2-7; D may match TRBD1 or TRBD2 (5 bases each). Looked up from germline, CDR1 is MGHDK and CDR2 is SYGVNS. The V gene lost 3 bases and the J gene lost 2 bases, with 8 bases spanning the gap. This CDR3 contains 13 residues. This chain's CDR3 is CASSEPGPYEQYF. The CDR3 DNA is TGTGCCAGCAGTGAGCCGGGACCCTACGAGCAGTACTTC.

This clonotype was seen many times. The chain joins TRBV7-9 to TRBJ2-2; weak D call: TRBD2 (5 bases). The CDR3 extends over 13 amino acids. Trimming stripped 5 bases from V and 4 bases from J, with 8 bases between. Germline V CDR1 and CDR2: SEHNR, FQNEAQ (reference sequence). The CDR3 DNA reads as TGTGCCAGCAGCCCTCTAGCCACCGGGGAGCTGTTTTTT. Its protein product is CASSPLATGELFF.

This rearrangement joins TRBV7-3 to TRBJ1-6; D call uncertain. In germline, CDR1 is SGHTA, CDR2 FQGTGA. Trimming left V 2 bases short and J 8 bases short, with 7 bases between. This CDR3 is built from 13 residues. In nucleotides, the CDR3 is TGTGCCAGCAGCTTAGCCCGCGATTCACCCCTCCACTTT. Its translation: CASSLARDSPLHF.

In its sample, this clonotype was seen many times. CDR3 DNA sequence: TGTGCCAGCGGAAATGGTCCGCGAAACACCATATATTTT. Protein sequence: CASGNGPRNTIYF. This sequence joins TRBV15 and TRBJ1-3; D not certain. CDR3 size: 13 residues. The germline CDR1 and CDR2 sequences are LNHNV and YYDKDF (reference sequence). Trimming took off 10 bases at V and 5 bases at J, with 15 bases between the two ends.

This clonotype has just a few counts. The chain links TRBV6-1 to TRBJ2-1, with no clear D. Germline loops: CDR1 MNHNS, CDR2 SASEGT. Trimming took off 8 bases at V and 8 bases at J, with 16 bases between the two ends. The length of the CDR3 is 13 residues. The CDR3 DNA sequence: TGTGCCAGCCTCATGATGGTAAACCATGAGCAGTTCTTC. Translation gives CASLMMVNHEQFF.

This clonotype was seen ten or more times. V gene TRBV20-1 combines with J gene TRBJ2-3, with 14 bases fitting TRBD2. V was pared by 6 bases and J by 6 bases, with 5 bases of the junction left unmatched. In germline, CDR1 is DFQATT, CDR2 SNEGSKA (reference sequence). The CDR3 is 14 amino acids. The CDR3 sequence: CSAPGLAGEDTQYF. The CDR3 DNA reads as TGCAGTGCCCCGGGACTAGCGGGAGAGGATACGCAGTATTTT.

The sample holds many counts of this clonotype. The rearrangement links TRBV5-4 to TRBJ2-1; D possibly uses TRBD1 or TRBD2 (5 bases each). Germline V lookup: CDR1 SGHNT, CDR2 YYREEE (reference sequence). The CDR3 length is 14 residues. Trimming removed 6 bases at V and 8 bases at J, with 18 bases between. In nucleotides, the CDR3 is TGTGCCAGCAACGCCCTCGGGGCACGGTATGAGCAGTTCTTC. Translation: CASNALGARYEQFF.

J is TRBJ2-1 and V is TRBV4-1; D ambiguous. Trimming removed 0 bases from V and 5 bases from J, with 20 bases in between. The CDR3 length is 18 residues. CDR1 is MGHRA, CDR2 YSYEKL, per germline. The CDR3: CASSQEFGLVGTNNEQFF. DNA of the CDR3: TGCGCCAGCAGCCAAGAATTCGGTCTAGTTGGCACCAACAATGAGCAGTTCTTC.

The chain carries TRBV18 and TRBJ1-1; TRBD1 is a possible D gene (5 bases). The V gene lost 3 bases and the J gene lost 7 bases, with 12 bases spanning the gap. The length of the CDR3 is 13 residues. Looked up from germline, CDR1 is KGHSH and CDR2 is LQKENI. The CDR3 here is CASSPERGGEAFF. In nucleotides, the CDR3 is TGTGCCAGCTCACCGGAAAGGGGAGGTGAAGCTTTCTTT.

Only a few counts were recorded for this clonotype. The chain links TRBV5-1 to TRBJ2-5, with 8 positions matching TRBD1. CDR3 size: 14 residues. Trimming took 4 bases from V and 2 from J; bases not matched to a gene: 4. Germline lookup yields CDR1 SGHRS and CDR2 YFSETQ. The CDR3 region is CASSHWDRQETQYF. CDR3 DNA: TGCGCCAGCAGCCACTGGGACAGGCAAGAGACCCAGTACTTC.

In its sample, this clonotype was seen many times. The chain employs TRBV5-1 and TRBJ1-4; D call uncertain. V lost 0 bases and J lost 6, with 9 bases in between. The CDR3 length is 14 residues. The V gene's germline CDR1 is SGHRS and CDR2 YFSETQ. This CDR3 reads CASSLATRDEKLFF. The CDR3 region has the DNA TGCGCCAGCAGCTTGGCCACAAGGGATGAAAAACTGTTTTTT.

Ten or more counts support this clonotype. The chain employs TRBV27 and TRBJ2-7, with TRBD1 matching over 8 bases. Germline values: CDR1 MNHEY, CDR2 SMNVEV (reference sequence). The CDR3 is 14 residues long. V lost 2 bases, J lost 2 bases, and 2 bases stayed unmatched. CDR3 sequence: CASSLKGQAYEQYF. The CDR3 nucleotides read TGTGCCAGCAGTTTAAAGGGACAGGCCTACGAGCAGTACTTC.

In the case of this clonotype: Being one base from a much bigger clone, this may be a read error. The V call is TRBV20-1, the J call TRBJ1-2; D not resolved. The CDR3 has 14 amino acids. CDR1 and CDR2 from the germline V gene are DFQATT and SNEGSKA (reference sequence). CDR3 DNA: TGCAGTGCCCGAATTAGAGAATCCTACTATGGCGACACCTTC. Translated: CSARIRESYYGDTF.

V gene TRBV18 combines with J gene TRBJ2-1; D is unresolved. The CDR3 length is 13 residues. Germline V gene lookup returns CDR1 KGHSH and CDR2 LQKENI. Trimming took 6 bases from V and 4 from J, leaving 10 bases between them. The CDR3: CASSPSRYNEQFF. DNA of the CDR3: TGTGCCAGCTCTCCCTCTCGATACAATGAGCAGTTCTTC.

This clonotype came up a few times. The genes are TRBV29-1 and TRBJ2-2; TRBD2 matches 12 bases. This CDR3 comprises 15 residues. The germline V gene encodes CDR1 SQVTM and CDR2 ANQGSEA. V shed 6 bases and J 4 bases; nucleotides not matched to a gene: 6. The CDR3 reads CSVPGLAGGTGELFF. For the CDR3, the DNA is TGCAGCGTACCGGGACTAGCGGGTGGCACCGGGGAGCTGTTTTTT.

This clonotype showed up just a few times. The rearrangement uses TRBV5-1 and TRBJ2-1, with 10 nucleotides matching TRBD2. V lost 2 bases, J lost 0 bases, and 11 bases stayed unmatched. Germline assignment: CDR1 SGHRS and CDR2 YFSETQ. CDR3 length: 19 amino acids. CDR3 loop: CASSFWPLSSGSSYNEQFF. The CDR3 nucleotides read TGCGCCAGCAGCTTCTGGCCCCTCTCTAGCGGGAGCTCCTACAATGAGCAGTTCTTC.

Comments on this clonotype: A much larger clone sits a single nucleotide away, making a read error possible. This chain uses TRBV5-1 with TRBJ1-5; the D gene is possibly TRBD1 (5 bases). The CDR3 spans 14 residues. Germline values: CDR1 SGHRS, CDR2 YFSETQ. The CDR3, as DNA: TGCGCCAGCAGCGTGGGATGGGGCAATCGGCCCCAGCATTTT. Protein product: CASSVGWGNRPQHF.

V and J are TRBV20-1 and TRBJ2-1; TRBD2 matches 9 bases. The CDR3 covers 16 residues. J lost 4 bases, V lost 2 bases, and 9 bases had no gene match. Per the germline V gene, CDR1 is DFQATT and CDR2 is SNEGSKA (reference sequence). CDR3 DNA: TGCAGTGCTAGATCGTCCGGGACTAGCCATTACAATGAGCAGTTCTTC. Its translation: CSARSSGTSHYNEQFF.

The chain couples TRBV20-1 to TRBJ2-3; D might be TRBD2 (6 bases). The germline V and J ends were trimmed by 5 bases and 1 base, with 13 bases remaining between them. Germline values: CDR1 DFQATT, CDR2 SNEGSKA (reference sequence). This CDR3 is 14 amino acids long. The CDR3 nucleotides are TGCAGTGCTGACACTAGCAGGGGCACAGATACGCAGTATTTT. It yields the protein CSADTSRGTDTQYF.

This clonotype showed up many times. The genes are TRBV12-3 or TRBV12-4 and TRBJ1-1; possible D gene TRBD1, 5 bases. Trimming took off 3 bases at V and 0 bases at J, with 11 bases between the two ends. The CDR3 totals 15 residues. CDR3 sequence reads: CASSLTKGMNTEAFF. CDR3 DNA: TGTGCCAGCAGTTTGACGAAGGGGATGAACACTGAAGCTTTCTTT.

CDR3 coding DNA: TGTGCCAGCAGCCCTCCGGGGACGCGCAGCAAGTTCTTC. Amino acid sequence: CASSPPGTRSKFF. This chain joins TRBV7-3 and TRBJ2-1; either TRBD1 or TRBD2 may fit D (5 bases each). The germline CDR1 and CDR2 sequences are SGHTA and FQGTGA. This CDR3 region has 13 residues. Trimming removed 5 bases from V and 14 bases from J, with 19 bases in between.

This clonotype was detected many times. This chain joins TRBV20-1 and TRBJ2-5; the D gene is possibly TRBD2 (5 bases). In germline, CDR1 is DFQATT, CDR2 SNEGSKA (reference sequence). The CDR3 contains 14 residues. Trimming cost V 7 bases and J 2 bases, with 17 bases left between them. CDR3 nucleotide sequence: TGCAGTGGCAGAATCTCGCGGGTTCAAGAGACCCAGTACTTC. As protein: CSGRISRVQETQYF.

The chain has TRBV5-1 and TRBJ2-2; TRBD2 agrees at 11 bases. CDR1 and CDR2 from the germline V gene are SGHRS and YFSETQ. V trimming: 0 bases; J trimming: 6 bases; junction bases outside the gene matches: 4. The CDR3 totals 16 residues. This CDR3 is CASSLEGTSGAGELFF. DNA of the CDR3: TGCGCCAGCAGCTTGGAGGGGACTAGCGGTGCCGGGGAGCTGTTTTTT.

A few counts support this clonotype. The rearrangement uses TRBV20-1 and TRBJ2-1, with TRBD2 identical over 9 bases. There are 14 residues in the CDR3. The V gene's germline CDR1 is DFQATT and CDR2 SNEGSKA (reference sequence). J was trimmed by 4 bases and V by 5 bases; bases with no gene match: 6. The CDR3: CSALTSGPYNEQFF. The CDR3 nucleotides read TGCAGTGCTCTCACTAGCGGGCCATACAATGAGCAGTTCTTC.